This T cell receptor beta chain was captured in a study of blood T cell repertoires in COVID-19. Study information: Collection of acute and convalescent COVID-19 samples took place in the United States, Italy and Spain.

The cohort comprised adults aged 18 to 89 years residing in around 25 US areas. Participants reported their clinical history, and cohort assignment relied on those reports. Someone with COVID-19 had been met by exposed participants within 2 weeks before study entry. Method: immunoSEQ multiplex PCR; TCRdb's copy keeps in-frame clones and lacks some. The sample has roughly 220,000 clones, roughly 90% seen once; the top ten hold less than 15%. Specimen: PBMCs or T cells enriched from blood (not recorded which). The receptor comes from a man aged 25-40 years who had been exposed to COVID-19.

The CDR3 is CARSPTVLHASGNTIYF. In DNA, the CDR3 is TGTGCCAGAAGCCCGACAGTCCTACATGCGTCGGGAAACACCATATATTTT. The rearrangement uses TRBV5-3 and TRBJ1-3; weak D call: TRBD1 (5 bases). TRBV5-3 qualifies as an ORF whose function is uncertain. Trimming took off 4 bases at V and 4 bases at J, with 21 bases between the two ends. The CDR3 totals 17 residues.